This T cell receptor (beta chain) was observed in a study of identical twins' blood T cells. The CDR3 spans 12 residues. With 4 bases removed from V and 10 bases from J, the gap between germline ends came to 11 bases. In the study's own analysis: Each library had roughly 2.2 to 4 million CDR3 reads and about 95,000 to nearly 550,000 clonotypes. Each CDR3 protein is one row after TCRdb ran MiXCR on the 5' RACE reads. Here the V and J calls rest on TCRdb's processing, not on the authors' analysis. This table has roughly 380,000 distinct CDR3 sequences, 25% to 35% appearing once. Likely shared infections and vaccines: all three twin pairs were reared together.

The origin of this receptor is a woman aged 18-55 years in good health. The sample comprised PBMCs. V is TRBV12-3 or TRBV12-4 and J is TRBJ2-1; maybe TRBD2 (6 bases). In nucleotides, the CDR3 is TGTGCCAGCAGTTACGGGGGAGAAGAGCAGTTCTTC. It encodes CASSYGGEEQFF.